The 26 T cell receptor beta chains reported below all come from one sample, sequenced in a study of long-term antiretroviral therapy in people with HIV. Researchers report immunoSEQ v3.0 was run at survey level. The data were produced by immunoSEQ multiplex PCR, yet TCRdb's version contains in-frame clones alone and is incomplete. The table has about 8,800 clones, over 70% seen once. This sample comprised unsorted PBMCs, obtained 1.8 years before starting antiretroviral therapy. The receptors shown here come from a man aged 35 to 55 with HIV.

The chain links TRBV30 to TRBJ2-4; D is unclear. The CDR3 has 13 residues. Germline V lookup: CDR1 GTSNPN, CDR2 SVGIG (reference sequence). V gave up 2 bases and J gave up 0 bases, with 5 bases separating them. Written as DNA, the CDR3 is TGTGCCTGGAGTACTATAGCCAAAAACATTCAGTACTTC. Translation: CAWSTIAKNIQYF.

On this clone: One junction end disagrees with the germline gene, perhaps due to a read error. The rearrangement uses TRBV5-4 and TRBJ2-5; TRBD1 or TRBD2 may be the D gene (6 bases each). CDR1 is SGHNT and CDR2 is YYREEE in the germline V gene (reference sequence). The CDR3 has 12 residues. CDR3: CACRGLQETQYF. The CDR3 DNA reads TGTGCCTGCAGGGGACTCCAAGAGACCCAGTACTTC.

V and J are TRBV5-1 and TRBJ2-7; 7 bases are a match to TRBD1. The ends lost 0 bases at V and 0 bases at J; junction bases unmatched: 3. The CDR3 is 15 amino acids. The germline V gene has CDR1 SGHRS and CDR2 YFSETQ. CDR3 coding DNA: TGCGCCAGCAGCTTGGGTGGACAGGCCTCCTACGAGCAGTACTTC. It is translated as CASSLGGQASYEQYF.

V and J are TRBV7-3 and TRBJ2-3; 7 bases align to TRBD1. Germline CDR1 is SGHTA and CDR2 is FQGTGA. With 5 bases clipped from V and 2 bases from J, the junction kept 4 bases outside the gene matches. The CDR3 consists of 14 residues. The CDR3 coding sequence is TGTGCCAGCAGCCGGGACAGATACACAGATACGCAGTATTTT. Its protein is CASSRDRYTDTQYF.

This rearrangement joins TRBV18 to TRBJ2-2, with TRBD2 matching 10 bases. Germline lookup yields CDR1 KGHSH and CDR2 LQKENI. The CDR3 length is 19 residues. The junction had 10 bases not matched to a gene; V was cut back by 1 base and J by 2 bases. CDR3: CASSPRVASGGANTGELFF. In nucleotides, the CDR3 is TGTGCCAGCTCACCACGGGTCGCTAGCGGGGGCGCCAACACCGGGGAGCTGTTTTTT.

V and J are TRBV6-1 and TRBJ1-1, with TRBD1 matching over 8 bases. Germline trimming cut 2 bases from V and 5 bases from J; bases unmatched to any gene: 4. The CDR3 has 14 amino acids. The germline V gene encodes CDR1 MNHNS and CDR2 SASEGT. The CDR3 sequence: CASSETGGWTEAFF. The CDR3 DNA reads as TGTGCCAGCAGTGAAACAGGGGGTTGGACTGAAGCTTTCTTT.

The CDR3 sequence is CASSPTDVNIQPQHF. The DNA of the CDR3 is TGTGCCAGCAGCCCGACGGACGTGAACATTCAGCCCCAGCATTTT. The chain combines TRBV9 with TRBJ1-5; D is ambiguous. With 4 bases removed from V and 6 bases from J, the gap between germline ends came to 17 bases. Germline lookup yields CDR1 SGDLS and CDR2 YYNGEE. This CDR3 spans 15 amino acids.

This clone has more than one count but fewer than ten. The rearrangement joins TRBV4-1 to TRBJ2-2, with TRBD1 matching over 7 bases. Germline lookup yields CDR1 MGHRA and CDR2 YSYEKL. V dropped 6 bases and J dropped 4; count of bases not matched to a gene: 5. The CDR3 runs to 14 residues. The CDR3 DNA sequence: TGCGCCAGCAGGCGCGACAGGGTCACCGGGGAGCTGTTTTTT. Its protein product is CASRRDRVTGELFF.

Note on this clone: In the same sample, other DNA sequences code for this CDR3. This chain links TRBV5-1 with TRBJ2-7, with D perhaps matching TRBD1 (7 bases). V was pared by 1 base and J by 3 bases, with 14 bases between. This CDR3 has 15 residues. CDR1 SGHRS and CDR2 YFSETQ come from the germline V gene. The DNA for the CDR3 is TGCGCCAGCAGCTTGACAGCAGGGGGAGGCTACGAGCAGTACTTC. This encodes CASSLTAGGGYEQYF.

The chain has TRBV30 and TRBJ2-1, with D hard to call. V was pared by 2 bases and J by 2 bases, with 4 bases between. Germline V lookup: CDR1 GTSNPN, CDR2 SVGIG (reference sequence). This CDR3 is 12 amino acids long. CDR3 region: CAWSLAYNEQFF. CDR3 nucleotides: TGTGCCTGGAGTCTAGCCTACAATGAGCAGTTCTTC.

The chain couples TRBV19 to TRBJ2-2, with D uncertain. The germline V gene encodes CDR1 LNHDA and CDR2 SQIVND (reference sequence). This CDR3 is 14 amino acids long. The V gene lost 7 bases and the J gene lost 1 base, with 10 bases spanning the gap. CDR3 DNA sequence: TGTGCCAGTATGGCCAGCCTGAACACCGGGGAGCTGTTTTTT. As protein: CASMASLNTGELFF.

This chain connects TRBV6-5 to TRBJ2-3; the match to TRBD1 covers 7 bases. The germline gives CDR1 MNHEY, CDR2 SVGAGI. This CDR3 spans 14 amino acids. V was pared by 4 bases and J by 5 bases, with 6 bases of the junction left unmatched. The chain's CDR3 is CASSSPGQRDTQYF. The DNA of the CDR3 is TGTGCCAGCAGTTCACCGGGACAGCGAGATACGCAGTATTTT.

The chain joins TRBV11-2 to TRBJ1-1; 10 nucleotides align to TRBD1. The germline V gene has CDR1 SGHAT and CDR2 FQNNGV. This CDR3 has 13 residues. Trimming cost V 6 bases and J 11 bases; bases outside gene matches: 9. CDR3 protein: CASSTPGTGEAFF. The DNA for the CDR3 is TGTGCCAGCAGTACCCCCGGGACAGGGGAGGCTTTCTTT.

The chain recombines TRBV7-6 with TRBJ1-1; D call uncertain. Per the germline V gene, CDR1 is SGHVS and CDR2 is FNYEAQ. The CDR3 sequence is 12 residues long. V was pared by 0 bases and J by 7 bases, with 6 bases between. CDR3 DNA: TGTGCCAGCAGCTTAGCGGGCAGTGAAGCTTTCTTT. Its translation: CASSLAGSEAFF.

This clone has only a few counts. This chain uses TRBV5-3 with TRBJ1-4; TRBD1 agrees at 8 bases. TRBV5-3 is an ORF; its function is uncertain. The CDR3 loop spans 14 amino acids. The V segment lost 8 bases and the J segment 4 bases; nucleotides outside the gene matches: 7. CDR3 sequence (DNA): TGTGCCAGCAGGGGGCAGGGCGGTAATGAAAAACTGTTTTTT. It codes for CASRGQGGNEKLFF.

J is TRBJ1-6 and V is TRBV11-3; D is unclear. This CDR3 spans 13 amino acids. V shed 5 bases and J shed 10 bases, with 12 bases lying between them. From germline, CDR1 is SGHNT and CDR2 YENEEA. CDR3 protein: CASSPTRQSPLHF. In DNA, the CDR3 is TGTGCCAGCAGCCCGACGAGACAATCACCCCTCCACTTT. The whole variable domain, remainder taken from reference TRBV11-3 and TRBJ1-6, is EAGVVQSPRYKIIEKKQPVAFWCNPISGHNTLYWYLQNLGQGPELLIRYENEEAVDDSQLPKDRFSAERLKGVDSTLKIQPAELGDSAVYLCASSPTRQSPLHFGNGTRLTVT.

This clone has more than one count but fewer than ten. This chain uses TRBV6-1 with TRBJ1-4, with 9 nucleotides matching TRBD1. Germline CDR1 is MNHNS and CDR2 is SASEGT. This CDR3 contains 18 residues. Trimming at V came to 0 bases and at J to 4 bases, leaving 9 bases not matched to a gene. CDR3 loop: CASSEARGTGWGNEKLFF. CDR3 sequence (DNA): TGTGCCAGCAGTGAAGCGAGAGGGACAGGGTGGGGTAATGAAAAACTGTTTTTT.

The chain uses TRBV18 and TRBJ1-5; 7 nucleotides align to TRBD1. The CDR3 length is 14 residues. V shed 3 bases and J 1 base; nucleotides not matched to a gene: 0. Germline loops: CDR1 KGHSH, CDR2 LQKENI. CDR3 DNA sequence: TGTGCCAGCTCACCGGGACAGAGCAATCAGCCCCAGCATTTT. Residues: CASSPGQSNQPQHF.

V usage is TRBV25-1 and J usage is TRBJ1-1, with a tentative D call TRBD1 (6 bases). V was trimmed by 3 bases and J by 4 bases, leaving 12 bases between them. The CDR3 loop spans 14 amino acids. Germline V CDR1 and CDR2: MGHDK, SYGVNS. The CDR3 reads CASSDEQGVTEAFF. The CDR3 DNA follows: TGTGCCAGCAGTGATGAACAGGGAGTCACTGAAGCTTTCTTT. The full variable domain, rest sourced from reference TRBV25-1 and TRBJ1-1, is EADIYQTPRYLVIGTGKKITLECSQTMGHDKMYWYQQDPGMELHLIHYSYGVNSTEKGDLSSESTVSRIRTEHFPLTLESARPSHTSQYLCASSDEQGVTEAFFGQGTRLTVV.

The chain couples TRBV9 to TRBJ2-7; 7 bases line up with TRBD2. The J segment lost 4 bases and the V segment lost 0 bases, leaving 4 bases of the junction unmatched. The CDR3 sequence is 14 residues long. Looked up from germline, CDR1 is SGDLS and CDR2 is YYNGEE. DNA for the CDR3: TGTGCCAGCAGCGTAGCCGGGGAGGGATACGAGCAGTACTTC. Residues: CASSVAGEGYEQYF. Using reference TRBV9 and TRBJ2-7 for the parts outside the CDR3, the full variable domain is DSGVTQTPKHLITATGQRVTLRCSPRSGDLSVYWYQQSLDQGLQFLIQYYNGEERAKGNILERFSAQQFPDLHSELNLSSLELGDSALYFCASSVAGEGYEQYFGPGTRLTVT.

This chain uses TRBV5-4 with TRBJ2-5, with D uncertain. CDR3 length: 12 amino acids. Germline assignment: CDR1 SGHNT and CDR2 YYREEE (reference sequence). Trimming pared 1 base from V and 3 bases from J, leaving 4 bases between. The CDR3 protein is CASSLREETQYF. The CDR3 DNA reads TGTGCCAGCAGCTTGAGAGAAGAGACCCAGTACTTC.

The rearrangement uses TRBV30 and TRBJ2-7; perhaps TRBD2 as D (6 bases). The CDR3 has 15 residues. Deletions cut 2 bases from V and 2 bases from J, with 16 bases between. Germline-derived CDR1 and CDR2 are GTSNPN and SVGIG (reference sequence). The CDR3 nucleotides are TGTGCCTGGAGTTCCCGCCGGGACTGGACCTACGAGCAGTACTTC. Residues: CAWSSRRDWTYEQYF.

The chain employs TRBV11-2 and TRBJ2-7; weak D call: TRBD2 (5 bases). V was cut by 1 base and J by 1 base, with 5 bases left in between. This CDR3 comprises 13 residues. Looked up from germline, CDR1 is SGHAT and CDR2 is FQNNGV. This chain's CDR3 is CASSLGTSYEQYF. The CDR3 nucleotides are TGTGCCAGCAGCTTAGGGACTTCCTACGAGCAGTACTTC.

The rearrangement uses TRBV27 and TRBJ2-7; no clear D. The CDR3 length is 13 residues. Between the trimmed V and J ends, which lost 5 bases and 0 bases, there was a span of 8 bases. Per germline, CDR1 MNHEY and CDR2 SMNVEV (reference sequence). The CDR3 here is CASSTDASYEQYF. CDR3 coding DNA: TGTGCCAGCAGTACGGACGCCTCCTACGAGCAGTACTTC.

V usage is TRBV19 and J usage is TRBJ2-7; D remains unclear. This CDR3 region has 13 residues. V lost 5 bases and J 3 bases, leaving 11 bases between the germline ends. The V gene's germline CDR1 is LNHDA and CDR2 SQIVND (reference sequence). Written as DNA, the CDR3 is TGTGCCAGTAGTTTCGGACCGCGCTACGAGCAGTACTTC. This codes for CASSFGPRYEQYF. Combining the CDR3 with reference TRBV19 and TRBJ2-7 gives the whole variable domain DGGITQSPKYLFRKEGQNVTLSCEQNLNHDAMYWYRQDPGQGLRLIYYSQIVNDFQKGDIAEGYSVSREKKESFPLTVTSAQKNPTAFYLCASSFGPRYEQYFGPGTRLTVT.

J is TRBJ1-2 and V is TRBV7-9, with 9 positions matching TRBD1. The V and J ends lost 5 bases and 7 bases, in that order; junction bases with no gene match: 8. Germline CDR1 reads SEHNR; CDR2 reads FQNEAQ (reference sequence). This CDR3 spans 14 amino acids. CDR3 nucleotide sequence: TGTGCCAGCAGCCGGGAGACAGGGGGACGTGGCTACACCTTC. It encodes CASSRETGGRGYTF.